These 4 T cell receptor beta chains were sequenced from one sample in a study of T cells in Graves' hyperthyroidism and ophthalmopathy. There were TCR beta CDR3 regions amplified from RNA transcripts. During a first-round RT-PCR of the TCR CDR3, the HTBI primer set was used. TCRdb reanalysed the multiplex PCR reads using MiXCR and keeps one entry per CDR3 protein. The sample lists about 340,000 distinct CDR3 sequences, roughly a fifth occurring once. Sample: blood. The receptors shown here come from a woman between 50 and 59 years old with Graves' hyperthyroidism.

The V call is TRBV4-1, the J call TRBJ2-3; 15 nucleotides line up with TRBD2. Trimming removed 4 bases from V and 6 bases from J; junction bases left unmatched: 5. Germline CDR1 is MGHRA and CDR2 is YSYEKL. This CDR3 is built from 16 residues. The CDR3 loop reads CASSPPGLAGGDTQYF. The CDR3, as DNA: TGCGCCAGCAGCCCGCCGGGACTAGCGGGGGGTGATACGCAGTATTTT.

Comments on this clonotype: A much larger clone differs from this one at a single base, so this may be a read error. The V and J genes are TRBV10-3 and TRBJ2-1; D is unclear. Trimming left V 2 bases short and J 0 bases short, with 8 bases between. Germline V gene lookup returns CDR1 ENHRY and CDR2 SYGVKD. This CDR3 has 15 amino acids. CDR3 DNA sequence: TGTGCCATCAGTGAGGGAGACGTCTCCTACAATGAGCAGTTCTTC. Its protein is CAISEGDVSYNEQFF.

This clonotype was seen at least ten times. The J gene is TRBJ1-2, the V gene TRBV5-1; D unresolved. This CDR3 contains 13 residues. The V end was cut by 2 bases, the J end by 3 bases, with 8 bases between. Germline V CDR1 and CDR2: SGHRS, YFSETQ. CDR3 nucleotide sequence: TGCGCCAGCAGCTTTAGTGCTGACTATGGCTACACCTTC. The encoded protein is CASSFSADYGYTF.

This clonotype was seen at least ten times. The CDR3 sequence is CASSFDLRGDTEAFF. CDR3 coding DNA: TGTGCCAGCAGTTTCGACCTAAGGGGGGACACTGAAGCTTTCTTT. This chain joins TRBV28 and TRBJ1-1, with D possibly TRBD1 on 6 matching bases. This CDR3 comprises 15 residues. Between the trimmed V and J ends, which lost 3 bases and 3 bases, there was a span of 14 bases. Germline-derived CDR1 and CDR2 are MDHEN and SYDVKM.